This is a list of T cell receptor beta chains from one sample in a study of cytomegalovirus exposure and HLA in healthy donors. TCRdb's table, derived via immunoSEQ multiplex PCR, lists solely in-frame clones and lacks some. The sample has under 200,000 clones; around 86% are singletons. The sample comprised PBMCs. Every receptor here comes from a human donor in good health. Each CDR3 is given without its conserved first and last residue. Some rows mark clone size as missing; the rest say once, few, many or name a class of expanded clone.

V gene | clone size | CDR3 protein
TRBV29-1 | NA | SVEDNGQETQY
TRBV21-1 | NA | ASGDLDNSPLH
TRBV7-2 | NA | ASSPSRLAANTGELF
TRBV6-6 | NA | ASSTQGARTEAF
TRBV11-3 | once | ASSLPRRNTEAF
TRBV5-1 | NA | ASSFPGDSDEQY
TRBV9 | NA | ASSAYLAGTDTQY
TRBV19 | NA | ASSPRGYGYT
TRBV27 | NA | ASSWSWTGNNEQF
TRBV5-1 | NA | ASSLGLPDNEQF
TRBV27 | once | ASSHAGGYEQY
TRBV2 | once | ASSETRTEAF
TRBV7-2 | NA | ASSLVPGNYGYT
TRBV15 | NA | ATSYELAGGLSPDTQY
TRBV2 | NA | ASSGLTGGNQPQH
TRBV6-4 | NA | ASSENREYNEQF
TRBV11-2 | NA | ASSSYVQGEKLF
TRBV14 | NA | ASSLQGFGTEAF
TRBV6-6 | few | ASSYIRGGAF
TRBV7-2 | NA | ASRFVQGANEKLF
TRBV5-6 | NA | ASSLGVRVDNSPLH
TRBV7-8 | once | ASSLVSTQGTSQPQH
TRBV15 | NA | ATSTGTKETQY
TRBV2 | few | ASRTGIDVEKLF
TRBV5-4 | NA | ASSKDRDYGYT
TRBV7-2 | once | ASSSTDSTQY
TRBV9 | NA | ASSVGLQETQY
TRBV6-6 | NA | ASSYVGASTDTQY
TRBV6-1 | once | ASSAAHRDGETQY
TRBV11-2 | NA | ASSMIQGNEQF
TRBV5-1 | once | ASSLVVNYGYT
TRBV6-5 | NA | ASSRDLNRGKF
TRBV6-6 | NA | ASSSTGTSNTGELF
TRBV19 | NA | ASSPQGAGYEQY
TRBV27 | NA | ASSFSASGAPDTQY
TRBV5-6 | NA | ASSYRDRGPYEQY
TRBV12-5 | NA | ASGLVQGSNEKLF
TRBV6-6 | NA | ASSYPARGGGYEQY
TRBV19 | NA | ASSITGLSADTQY
TRBV6-1 | NA | ASSESAGWITDTQY
TRBV6-6 | NA | ASSYSSGEGSEKLF
TRBV4-2 | NA | ASSQGFAGGKETQY
TRBV10-3 | NA | AVQPGGLSTGELF
TRBV13 | NA | ASSFGTAPSVAF
TRBV28 | NA | ASSSAGGEPNEQF
TRBV7-9 | NA | ASSFEWAQETQY
TRBV7-8 | NA | ASSDGSKNEQF
TRBV7-9 | few | ASSSPNTEAF
TRBV7-9 | NA | ASSLAQDRGFSWNTEAF
TRBV28 | few | ASSFGSSYEQY
TRBV9 | NA | ASSVGGQGNEKLF
TRBV7-9 | NA | ASSHGFNQPQH
TRBV9 | NA | ASSATGGEQY